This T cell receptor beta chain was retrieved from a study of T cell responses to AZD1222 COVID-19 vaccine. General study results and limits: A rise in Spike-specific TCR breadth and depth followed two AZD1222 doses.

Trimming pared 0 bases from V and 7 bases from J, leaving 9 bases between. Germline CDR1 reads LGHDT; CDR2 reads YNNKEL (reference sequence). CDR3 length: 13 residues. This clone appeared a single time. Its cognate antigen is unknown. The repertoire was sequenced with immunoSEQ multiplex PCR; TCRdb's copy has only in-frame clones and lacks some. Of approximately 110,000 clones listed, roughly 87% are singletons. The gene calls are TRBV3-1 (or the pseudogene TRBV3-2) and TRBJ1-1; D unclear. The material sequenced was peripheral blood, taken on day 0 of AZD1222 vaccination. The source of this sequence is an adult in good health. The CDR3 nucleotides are TGTGCCAGCAGCCAAGAGGGTTATGGTGAAGCTTTCTTT. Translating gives CASSQEGYGEAFF.